Listed below are T cell receptor beta chains from one sample, sequenced in a study of blood T cells in healthy people across ages. MiXCR, run by TCRdb on the 5' RACE reads, gives a single entry per CDR3 protein. The profile shows 890,000 or so distinct CDR3 sequences, 62% of them singletons. Sequencing was carried out using blood. Receptors were obtained from a man aged 25 to 40 in good health. CDR3s include the opening cysteine and the closing phenylalanine or tryptophan. D genes are given only for firm matches. The size field is filled for only some rows; it gives once, few, many or a size class.

CASIPLPGNIQYF	TGTGCCAGCATACCCCTCCCCGGAAACATTCAGTACTTC	-	TRBV2	TRBJ2-4	-	13
CASSLAQGAYYEQYF	TGTGCCAGCAGCTTGGCTCAGGGGGCTTACTACGAGCAGTACTTC	-	TRBV11-2	TRBJ2-7	TRBD1	15
CASSQDPGRGEGKRPQYF	TGCGCCAGCAGCCAAGACCCCGGAAGGGGGGAGGGCAAGAGACCCCAGTACTTC	-	TRBV4-3	TRBJ2-7	-	18
CASSLSGATRSRTSTDTQYF	TGTGCCAGCAGTTTATCCGGGGCCACCCGCTCACGAACTAGCACAGATACGCAGTATTTT	-	TRBV27	TRBJ2-3	-	20
CASSQGLGRDRDYEQYF	TGCGCCAGCAGCCAAGGTCTGGGACGGGACAGGGACTACGAGCAGTACTTC	-	TRBV4-3	TRBJ2-7	TRBD1	17
CASSYGLSNQPQHF	TGTGCCAGCAGTTACGGGCTTAGCAATCAGCCCCAGCATTTT	-	TRBV6-5	TRBJ1-5	-	14
CSVQRKVYEQYF	TGCAGCGTTCAAAGAAAGGTCTACGAGCAGTACTTC	-	TRBV29-1	TRBJ2-7	-	12
CASSLHGEITDTQYF	TGTGCCAGCAGCCTCCACGGGGAGATAACAGATACGCAGTATTTT	-	TRBV9	TRBJ2-3	-	15
CAISEMVYSYEQYF	TGTGCCATCAGTGAGATGGTTTACTCCTACGAGCAGTACTTC	few	TRBV10-3	TRBJ2-7	-	14
CASSYRQTFDEQYF	TGTGCCAGCAGTTACCGGCAGACGTTTGACGAGCAGTACTTC	-	TRBV6-2/TRBV6-3	TRBJ2-7	-	14
CASSQEVQGFSSYEQYF	TGCGCCAGCAGCCAAGAGGTTCAGGGATTTAGCTCCTACGAGCAGTACTTC	few	TRBV4-3	TRBJ2-7	-	17
CASSIPGTSGPHSYNEQFF	TGTGCCAGCAGCATCCCCGGGACTAGCGGGCCACACTCCTACAATGAGCAGTTCTTC	-	TRBV7-9	TRBJ2-1	TRBD2	19
CASSLSSVLGTGELFF	TGTGCCAGCAGCTTATCAAGCGTCTTGGGCACCGGGGAGCTGTTTTTT	-	TRBV7-8	TRBJ2-2	-	16
CASRLGSGAHPGTQYF	TGTGCCTCTCGGTTGGGTAGCGGGGCCCACCCAGGGACCCAGTACTTC	once	TRBV2	TRBJ2-5	TRBD2	16
CASKGLVGGNQPQHF	TGTGCCAGCAAAGGACTTGTCGGTGGCAATCAGCCCCAGCATTTT	-	TRBV27	TRBJ1-5	-	15
CASSPNFSGGELYF	TGTGCCAGCAGCCCCAACTTTTCCGGTGGTGAATTGTACTTC	many	TRBV3-1	TRBJ2-7	-	14
CASSPGPAGGQQETQYF	TGTGCCAGCAGCCCCGGACCAGCGGGGGGGCAGCAAGAGACCCAGTACTTC	-	TRBV6-2/TRBV6-3	TRBJ2-5	TRBD2	17
CASSTRVGANVLTF	TGTGCCAGCTCTACTCGGGTCGGGGCCAACGTCCTGACTTTC	-	TRBV6-2/TRBV6-3	TRBJ2-6	-	14
CASSPQLSSYNEQFF	TGTGCTAGCAGCCCCCAGCTATCCTCCTACAATGAGCAGTTCTTC	once	TRBV7-7	TRBJ2-1	-	15
CASSQTSPPDTRYF	TGTGCCAGCAGTCAGACTAGCCCCCCAGATACGCGGTATTTT	-	TRBV6-1	TRBJ2-3	TRBD2	14
CASSFGVAETRYF	TGTGCCAGCAGTTTCGGAGTGGCGGAGACCCGGTACTTC	-	TRBV12-3/TRBV12-4	TRBJ2-5	-	13
CASGTGNYGYTF	TGCGCCAGCGGCACAGGGAACTATGGCTACACCTTC	-	TRBV4-3	TRBJ1-2	-	12
CASSGPYGEQYF	TGTGCCAGCAGCGGACCTTACGGCGAGCAGTACTTC	-	TRBV27	TRBJ2-7	-	12
CASSWTGVSGANVLTF	TGTGCCAGCAGCTGGACAGGGGTCTCTGGGGCCAACGTCCTGACTTTC	-	TRBV12-3/TRBV12-4	TRBJ2-6	TRBD1	16
CSAPLHPGGNEQFF	TGCAGTGCTCCTCTACATCCAGGGGGCAATGAGCAGTTCTTC	few	TRBV20-1	TRBJ2-1	TRBD1	14
CASSLGGESDTQYF	TGTGCCAGCAGCTTGGGCGGGGAATCAGATACGCAGTATTTT	-	TRBV5-6	TRBJ2-3	-	14
CASRGDPIYEQYF	TGTGCCAGCAGGGGGGACCCCATTTACGAGCAGTACTTC	-	TRBV2	TRBJ2-7	-	13
CASSSPGTSVWETQYF	TGTGCCAGCAGCTCACCCGGGACTAGCGTGTGGGAGACCCAGTACTTC	few	TRBV9	TRBJ2-5	TRBD2	16
CAWKEQALRETQYF	TGTGCCTGGAAAGAACAAGCCCTCCGAGAGACCCAGTACTTC	-	TRBV30	TRBJ2-5	-	14
CATSPTGVETQYF	TGTGCCACCAGCCCCACAGGGGTGGAGACCCAGTACTTC	-	TRBV15	TRBJ2-5	TRBD1	13
CASSDTDTQYF	TGTGCCAGCAGCGACACAGATACGCAGTATTTT	many	TRBV7-2	TRBJ2-3	-	11